This record covers a single T cell receptor (beta chain). Germline V gene lookup returns CDR1 SGHTA and CDR2 FQGNSA. This CDR3 comprises 11 residues. V shed 7 bases and J shed 7 bases, with 10 bases lying between them. This sample is drawn from a study of T-cell reconstitution after alpha-beta-depleted transplantation in children. Preparation of the TCRbeta library used unique molecular identifiers. TCRdb passed the PCR reads through MiXCR, listing each CDR3 protein once. Among around 480,000 distinct CDR3 sequences listed, around a third were seen once. Source: PBMCs from the stem cell graft donor, taken from the stem cell graft. This sequence was found in a human donor who donated a stem cell graft to a child with aplastic anemia. The rearrangement uses TRBV7-2 and TRBJ1-1, with D hard to call. The CDR3 DNA reads as TGTGCCAGCACCGCCAGCCTTGAAGCTTTCTTT. It yields the protein CASTASLEAFF.